This T cell receptor (beta chain) was retrieved from a study of cytomegalovirus exposure and HLA in healthy donors. Study as a whole: The 120 or so validation repertoires used the same platform as the 666 first-cohort repertoires, a later analysis reported. Findings and limits, study-wide: Confirmation was obtained in vitro that a few CMV-associated chains are specific for CMV antigens.

The repertoire was sequenced with immunoSEQ multiplex PCR; TCRdb's copy has only in-frame clones and lacks some. The sample holds some 250,000 clones, 75% to 90% seen once. The donors were members of the validation cohort, which comprised 120 subjects and was separate from the first cohort of roughly 700 subjects. Trimming pared 3 bases from V and 4 bases from J, leaving 15 bases between. Germline V CDR1 and CDR2: KGHSH, LQKENI. The CDR3 covers 15 residues. In the case of this clone: What it recognizes is unknown.

This receptor was obtained from a woman in her 30s in good health and CMV-seropositive. V gene TRBV18 combines with J gene TRBJ1-1; TRBD1 might be the D (6 bases). What was sequenced was PBMCs. The chain's CDR3 is CASSPAGGAGTEAFF. The CDR3 coding sequence is TGTGCCAGCTCACCCGCGGGGGGCGCGGGCACTGAAGCTTTCTTT. Full variable domain (outside the CDR3, taken from reference TRBV18 and TRBJ1-1): NAGVMQNPRHLVRRRGQEARLRCSPMKGHSHVYWYRQLPEEGLKFMVYLQKENIIDESGMPKERFSAEFPKEGPSILRIQQVVRGDSAAYFCASSPAGGAGTEAFFGQGTRLTVV.